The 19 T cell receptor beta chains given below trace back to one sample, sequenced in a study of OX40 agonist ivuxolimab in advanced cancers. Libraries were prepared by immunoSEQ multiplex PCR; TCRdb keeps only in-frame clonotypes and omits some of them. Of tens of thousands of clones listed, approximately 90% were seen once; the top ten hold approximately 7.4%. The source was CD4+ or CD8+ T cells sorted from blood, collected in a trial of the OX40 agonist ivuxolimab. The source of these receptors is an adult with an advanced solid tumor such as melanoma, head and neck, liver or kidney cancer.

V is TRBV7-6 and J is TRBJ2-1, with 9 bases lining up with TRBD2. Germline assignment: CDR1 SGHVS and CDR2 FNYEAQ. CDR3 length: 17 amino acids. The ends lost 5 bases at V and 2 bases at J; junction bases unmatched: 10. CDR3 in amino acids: CASSPRLAGEPYNEQFF. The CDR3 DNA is TGTGCCAGCAGCCCCCGTTTAGCGGGAGAACCCTACAATGAGCAGTTCTTC.

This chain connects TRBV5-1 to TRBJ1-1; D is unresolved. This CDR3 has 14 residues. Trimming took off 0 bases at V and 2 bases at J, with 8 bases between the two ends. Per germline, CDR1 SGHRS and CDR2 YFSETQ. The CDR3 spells CASSLALGNTEAFF. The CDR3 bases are TGCGCCAGCAGCTTGGCATTGGGAAACACTGAAGCTTTCTTT.

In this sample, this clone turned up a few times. The CDR3 region is CASSESGTPGGSYNSPLHF. For the CDR3, the DNA is TGTGCCAGCAGTGAAAGCGGGACGCCGGGGGGTTCCTATAATTCACCCCTCCACTTT. This chain connects TRBV2 to TRBJ1-6; D is perhaps TRBD1 (5 bases). The CDR3 is made up of 19 amino acids. Germline V gene sequence: CDR1 SNHLY, CDR2 FYNNEI. The germline V and J ends were trimmed by 2 bases and 1 base, with 18 bases remaining between them.

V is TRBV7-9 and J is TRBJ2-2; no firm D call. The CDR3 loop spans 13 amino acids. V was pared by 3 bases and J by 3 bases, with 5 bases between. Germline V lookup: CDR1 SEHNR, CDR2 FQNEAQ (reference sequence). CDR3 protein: CASSLQDTGELFF. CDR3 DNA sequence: TGTGCCAGCAGCTTGCAGGACACCGGGGAGCTGTTTTTT.

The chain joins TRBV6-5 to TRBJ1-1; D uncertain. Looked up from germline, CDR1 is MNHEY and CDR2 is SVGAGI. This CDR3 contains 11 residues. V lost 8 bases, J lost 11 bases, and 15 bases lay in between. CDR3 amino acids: CASDNMYSAFF. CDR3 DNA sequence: TGTGCCAGCGATAACATGTATTCGGCTTTCTTT.

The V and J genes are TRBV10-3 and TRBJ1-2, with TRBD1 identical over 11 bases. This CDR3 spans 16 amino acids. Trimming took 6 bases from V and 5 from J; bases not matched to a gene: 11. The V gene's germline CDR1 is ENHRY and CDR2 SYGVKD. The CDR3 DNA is TGTGCCATCAGCCTCAACTCCGGGACAGGGGGATATGGCTACACCTTC. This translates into CAISLNSGTGGYGYTF.

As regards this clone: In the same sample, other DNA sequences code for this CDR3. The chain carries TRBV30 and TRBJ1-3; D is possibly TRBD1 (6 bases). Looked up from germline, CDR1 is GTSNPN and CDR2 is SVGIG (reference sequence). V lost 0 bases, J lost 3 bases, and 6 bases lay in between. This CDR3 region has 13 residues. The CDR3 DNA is TGTGCCTGGAGTGTAGGGGGTGGAAACACCATATATTTT. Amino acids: CAWSVGGGNTIYF.

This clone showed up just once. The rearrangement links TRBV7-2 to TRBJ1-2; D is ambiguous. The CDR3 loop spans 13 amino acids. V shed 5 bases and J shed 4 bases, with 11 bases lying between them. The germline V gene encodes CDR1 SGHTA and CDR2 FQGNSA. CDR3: CASSPRGSYGYTF. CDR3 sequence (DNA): TGTGCCAGCAGCCCCCGCGGCTCCTATGGCTACACCTTC.

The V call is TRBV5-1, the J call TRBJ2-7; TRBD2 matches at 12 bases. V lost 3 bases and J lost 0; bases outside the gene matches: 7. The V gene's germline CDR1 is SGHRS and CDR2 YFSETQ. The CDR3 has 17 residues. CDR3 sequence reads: CASSWTSGTQSSYEQYF. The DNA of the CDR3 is TGCGCCAGCAGCTGGACTAGCGGGACACAGAGCTCCTACGAGCAGTACTTC.

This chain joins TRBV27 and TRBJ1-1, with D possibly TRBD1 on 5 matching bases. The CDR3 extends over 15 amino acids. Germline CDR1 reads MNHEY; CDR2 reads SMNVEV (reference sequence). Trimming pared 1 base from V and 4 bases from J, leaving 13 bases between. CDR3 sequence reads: CASSLLPGSGTEAFF. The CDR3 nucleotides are TGTGCCAGCAGTTTATTGCCAGGGTCGGGCACTGAAGCTTTCTTT.

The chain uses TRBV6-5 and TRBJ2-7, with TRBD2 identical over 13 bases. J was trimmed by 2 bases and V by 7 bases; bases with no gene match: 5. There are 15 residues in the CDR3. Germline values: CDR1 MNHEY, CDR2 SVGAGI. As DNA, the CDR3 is TGTGCCAGCACCGGGACTAGCGGGATTACCTACGAGCAGTACTTC. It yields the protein CASTGTSGITYEQYF.

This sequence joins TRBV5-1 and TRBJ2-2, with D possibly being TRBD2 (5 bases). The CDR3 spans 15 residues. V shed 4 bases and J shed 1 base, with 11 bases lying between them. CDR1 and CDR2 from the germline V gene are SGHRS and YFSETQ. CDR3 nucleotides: TGCGCCAGCAGCATCGGGAACTTGAACACCGGGGAGCTGTTTTTT. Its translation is CASSIGNLNTGELFF.

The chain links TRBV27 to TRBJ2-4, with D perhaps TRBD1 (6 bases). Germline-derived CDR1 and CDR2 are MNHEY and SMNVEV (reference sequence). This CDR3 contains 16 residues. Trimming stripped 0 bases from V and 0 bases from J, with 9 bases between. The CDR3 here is CASSLSLDRAKNIQYF. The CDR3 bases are TGTGCCAGCAGTTTATCACTGGACAGAGCCAAAAACATTCAGTACTTC.

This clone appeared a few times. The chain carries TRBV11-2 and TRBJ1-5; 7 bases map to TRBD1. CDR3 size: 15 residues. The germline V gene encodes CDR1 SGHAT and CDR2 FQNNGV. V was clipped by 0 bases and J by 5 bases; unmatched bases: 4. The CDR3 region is CASSLEGTVYQPQHF. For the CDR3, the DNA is TGTGCCAGCAGCTTAGAAGGGACAGTCTATCAGCCCCAGCATTTT.

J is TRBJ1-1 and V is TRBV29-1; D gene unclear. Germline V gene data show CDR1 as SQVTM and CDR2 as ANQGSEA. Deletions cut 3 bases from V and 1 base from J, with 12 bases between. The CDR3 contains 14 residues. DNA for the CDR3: TGCAGCGTTGATTGGTCCAGCGAGAACACTGAAGCTTTCTTT. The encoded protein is CSVDWSSENTEAFF.

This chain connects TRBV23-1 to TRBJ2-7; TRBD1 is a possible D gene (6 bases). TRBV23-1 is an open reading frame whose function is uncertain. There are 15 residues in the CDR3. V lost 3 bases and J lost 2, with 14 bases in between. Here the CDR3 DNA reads TGCGCCAGCAGTCACGGTCAGGGGCTGACCTACGAGCAGTACTTC. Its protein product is CASSHGQGLTYEQYF.

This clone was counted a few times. The CDR3 sequence is CASSLHGVYEQYF. CDR3 in DNA: TGTGCCAGCAGTTTACATGGGGTCTACGAGCAGTACTTC. This sequence joins TRBV28 and TRBJ2-7; D gene uncertain. V was clipped by 2 bases and J by 3 bases, with 8 bases between them. CDR1 and CDR2 (germline): MDHEN, SYDVKM. The CDR3 has 13 amino acids.

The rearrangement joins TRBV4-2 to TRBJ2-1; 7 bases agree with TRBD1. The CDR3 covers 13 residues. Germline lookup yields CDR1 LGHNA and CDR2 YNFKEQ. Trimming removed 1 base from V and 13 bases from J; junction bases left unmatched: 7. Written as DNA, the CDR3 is TGTGCCAGCAGCCAAGTCGAGGGGGCGCCCCAGTTCTTC. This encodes CASSQVEGAPQFF.

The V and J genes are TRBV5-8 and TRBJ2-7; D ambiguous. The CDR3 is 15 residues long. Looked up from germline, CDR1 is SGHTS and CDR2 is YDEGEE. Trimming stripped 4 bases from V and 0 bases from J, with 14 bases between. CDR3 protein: CASSPLTVSSYEQYF. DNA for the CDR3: TGTGCCAGCAGCCCCCTTACGGTTAGCTCCTACGAGCAGTACTTC. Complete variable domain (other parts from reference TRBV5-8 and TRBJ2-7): EAGVTQSPTHLIKTRGQQATLRCSPISGHTSVYWYQQALGLGLQFLLWYDEGEERNRGNFPPRFSGRQFPNYSSELNVNALELEDSALYLCASSPLTVSSYEQYFGPGTRLTVT.